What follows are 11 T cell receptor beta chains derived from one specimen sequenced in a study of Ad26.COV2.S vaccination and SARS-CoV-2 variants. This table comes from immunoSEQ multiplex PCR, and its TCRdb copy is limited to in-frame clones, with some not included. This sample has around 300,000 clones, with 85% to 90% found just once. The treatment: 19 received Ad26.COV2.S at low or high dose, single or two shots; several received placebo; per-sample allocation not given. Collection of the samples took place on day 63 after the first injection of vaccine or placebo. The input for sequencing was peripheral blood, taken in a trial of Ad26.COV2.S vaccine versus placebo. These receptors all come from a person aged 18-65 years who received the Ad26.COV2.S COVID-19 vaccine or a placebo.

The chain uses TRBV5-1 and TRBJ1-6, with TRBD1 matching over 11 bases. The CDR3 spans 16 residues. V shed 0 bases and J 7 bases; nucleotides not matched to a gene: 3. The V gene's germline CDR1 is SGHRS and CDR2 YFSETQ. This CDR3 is CASSLDRDRGNSPLHF. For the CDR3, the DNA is TGCGCCAGCAGCTTGGACCGGGACAGGGGGAATTCACCCCTCCACTTT.

The CDR3 DNA follows: TGTGCCACCCGACGGACTGGCGCCTACGAGCAGTACTTC. Residues: CATRRTGAYEQYF. This chain uses TRBV19 with TRBJ2-7; tentatively, D is TRBD2 (5 bases). CDR3 length: 13 residues. V gave up 10 bases and J gave up 2 bases, with 15 bases separating them. Germline values: CDR1 LNHDA, CDR2 SQIVND (reference sequence).

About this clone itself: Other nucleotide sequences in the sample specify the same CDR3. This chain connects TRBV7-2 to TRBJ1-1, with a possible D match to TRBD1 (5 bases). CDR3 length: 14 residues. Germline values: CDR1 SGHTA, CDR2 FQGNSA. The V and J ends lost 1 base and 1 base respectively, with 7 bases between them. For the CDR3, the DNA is TGTGCCAGCAGCTTAGGAAGGGGGAACACTGAAGCTTTCTTT. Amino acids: CASSLGRGNTEAFF.

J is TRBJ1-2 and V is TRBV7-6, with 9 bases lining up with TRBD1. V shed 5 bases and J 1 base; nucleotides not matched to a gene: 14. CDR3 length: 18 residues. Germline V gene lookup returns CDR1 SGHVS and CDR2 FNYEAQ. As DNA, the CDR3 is TGTGCCAGCAGCGCCGGACAGGGGCTTTTATCCTTTAACTATGGCTACACCTTC. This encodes CASSAGQGLLSFNYGYTF.

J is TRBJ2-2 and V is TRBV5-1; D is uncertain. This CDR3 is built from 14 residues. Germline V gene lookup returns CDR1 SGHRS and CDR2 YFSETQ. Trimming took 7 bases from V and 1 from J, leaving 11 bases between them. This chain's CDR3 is CASQATLNTGELFF. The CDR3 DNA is TGCGCCAGCCAAGCAACGCTGAACACCGGGGAGCTGTTTTTT.

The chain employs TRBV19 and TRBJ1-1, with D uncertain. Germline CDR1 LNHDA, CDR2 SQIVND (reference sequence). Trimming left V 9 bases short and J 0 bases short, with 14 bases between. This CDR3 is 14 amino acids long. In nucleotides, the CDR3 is TGTGCCAGCACACGTGGCCAAATGAACACTGAAGCTTTCTTT. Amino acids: CASTRGQMNTEAFF.

The CDR3 spells CASSLAPGVGEKLFF. CDR3 nucleotide sequence: TGTGCCAGCAGCTTAGCGCCGGGGGTTGGGGAAAAACTGTTTTTT. This rearrangement joins TRBV7-9 to TRBJ1-4, with a weak D call TRBD1 (5 bases). Looked up from germline, CDR1 is SEHNR and CDR2 is FQNEAQ (reference sequence). With 0 bases removed from V and 8 bases from J, the gap between germline ends came to 13 bases. This CDR3 is 15 amino acids long.

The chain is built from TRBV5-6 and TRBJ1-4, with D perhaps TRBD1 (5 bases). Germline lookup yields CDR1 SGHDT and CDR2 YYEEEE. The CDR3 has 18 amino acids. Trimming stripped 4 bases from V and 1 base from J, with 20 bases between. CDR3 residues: CASSLRVISWRTNEKLFF. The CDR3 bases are TGTGCCAGCAGCCTCAGGGTCATATCGTGGAGAACTAATGAAAAACTGTTTTTT. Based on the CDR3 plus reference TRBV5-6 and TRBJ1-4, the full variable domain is DAGVTQSPTHLIKTRGQQVTLRCSPKSGHDTVSWYQQALGQGPQFIFQYYEEEERQRGNFPDRFSGHQFPNYSSELNVNALLLGDSALYLCASSLRVISWRTNEKLFFGSGTQLSVL.

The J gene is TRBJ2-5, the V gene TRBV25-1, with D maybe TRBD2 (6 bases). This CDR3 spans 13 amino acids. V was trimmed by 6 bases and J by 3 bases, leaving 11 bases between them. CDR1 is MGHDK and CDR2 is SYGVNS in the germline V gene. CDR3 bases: TGTGCCAGCAGGACTAGGTTGGAAGAGACCCAGTACTTC. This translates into CASRTRLEETQYF.

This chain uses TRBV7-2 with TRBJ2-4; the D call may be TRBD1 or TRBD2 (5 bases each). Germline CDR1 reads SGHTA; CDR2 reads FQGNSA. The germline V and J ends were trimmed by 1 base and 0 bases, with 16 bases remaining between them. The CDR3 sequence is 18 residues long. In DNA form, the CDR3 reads TGTGCCAGCAGCTTAGGGCCCTTTGAGGGGCTAGCCAAAAACATTCAGTACTTC. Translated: CASSLGPFEGLAKNIQYF.

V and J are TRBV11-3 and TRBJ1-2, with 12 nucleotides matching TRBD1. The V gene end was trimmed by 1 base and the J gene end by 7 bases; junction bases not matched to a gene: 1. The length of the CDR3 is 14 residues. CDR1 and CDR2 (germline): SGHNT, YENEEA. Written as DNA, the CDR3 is TGTGCCAGCAGCTTAGGGGACAGGGGGCTTGGCTACACCTTC. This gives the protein CASSLGDRGLGYTF.